The T cell receptor (beta chain) described here comes from a study of cytomegalovirus exposure and HLA in healthy donors. Study overall: An analysis done earlier identified 95 million to 140 million unique TCR beta sequences from about 179 million T cells. General study points: In a later analysis, a missense DCLRE1C variant was linked to TCR beta V- and J-gene trimming. In most subjects, TCR beta sequences reportedly gave accurate predictions of HLA-A and HLA-B alleles.

Donors were nominally healthy when sampled, though unrecorded immune exposures were likely. As to this clone: The antigen is undetermined.

With 60 Vbeta and 13 Jbeta primers, the PCR was carried out. The protocol was immunoSEQ multiplex PCR, while the TCRdb copy is restricted to in-frame clones and leaves out a portion. The profile covers 100,000 or so clones, with around 85% appearing a single time and roughly 5% taken by the ten largest. The CDR3 is 15 residues long. The V segment lost 4 bases and the J segment 2 bases; nucleotides outside the gene matches: 2. Germline lookup yields CDR1 MNHNS and CDR2 SASEGT. The sample consisted of PBMCs. The chain links TRBV6-1 to TRBJ2-7, with 13 positions matching TRBD2. The sequence derives from a middle-aged man in good health and CMV-seropositive. CDR3 in amino acids: CASSAGLAGTYEQYF. In nucleotides, the CDR3 is TGTGCCAGCAGTGCGGGACTAGCGGGGACCTACGAGCAGTACTTC.